A selection of T cell receptor beta chains follows, all from one sample in a study of low-dose radiotherapy and immunotherapy resistance in tumors. TCRdb re-called the reads through MiXCR, storing one row per CDR3 protein. The data contain some 45,000 distinct CDR3 sequences, about 11% of them seen just once; the ten biggest clones take up approximately 6%. Sample: PBMCs, taken before treatment. These TCRs come from a female donor with ovarian cancer. Each CDR3 is given with its conserved first and last residue. The order of the fields is D gene, V gene, J gene, clone size, CDR3 length, CDR3 protein, CDR3 DNA. D genes are given only for firm matches. Size is stated for part of the rows, as once, few or many counts, or as a class when the clone is expanded.

.	TRBV2	TRBJ1-2	many	13	CASTGANNYGYTF	TGTGCCAGCACAGGGGCAAATAACTATGGCTACACCTTC
.	TRBV30	TRBJ1-1	many	13	CAWSANANTEAFF	TGTGCCTGGAGCGCGAACGCAAACACTGAAGCTTTCTTT
.	TRBV29-1	TRBJ1-1	many	14	CSGIAGGVNTEAFF	TGCAGCGGGATAGCTGGGGGGGTTAACACTGAAGCTTTCTTT
.	TRBV29-1	TRBJ1-2	.	14	CSVGSAQDNYGYTF	TGCAGCGTTGGTAGTGCCCAGGATAACTATGGCTACACCTTC
.	TRBV20-1	TRBJ1-5	many	13	CSASGESNQPQHF	TGCAGTGCTAGCGGTGAAAGCAATCAGCCCCAGCATTTT
.	TRBV18	TRBJ1-1	many	15	CASSPREGGNTEAFF	TGTGCCAGCTCACCCCGGGAGGGGGGGAACACTGAAGCTTTCTTT
.	TRBV29-1	TRBJ1-2	many	10	CSVAPHGYTF	TGCAGCGTCGCCCCACATGGCTACACCTTC
.	TRBV18	TRBJ2-7	many	14	CASSPLNRRYEQYF	TGTGCCAGCTCACCACTAAACAGGAGGTACGAGCAGTACTTC
TRBD1	TRBV19	TRBJ2-7	many	14	CASSITQGAYEQYF	TGTGCCAGTAGTATCACACAGGGGGCCTACGAGCAGTACTTC
.	TRBV20-1	TRBJ1-1	.	16	CSAPGGGRGAGTEAFF	TGCAGTGCGCCCGGGGGAGGGCGGGGGGCGGGCACTGAAGCTTTCTTT
TRBD1	TRBV5-4	TRBJ2-3	medium-sized	14	CAGHGTGSTDTQYF	TGTGCCGGGCACGGGACAGGAAGCACAGATACGCAGTATTTT
.	TRBV18	TRBJ2-1	many	14	CASSPDNRDNEQFF	TGTGCCAGCTCACCAGACAACAGGGACAATGAGCAGTTCTTC
.	TRBV7-9	TRBJ2-5	many	16	CASSLAGETIKETQYF	TGTGCCAGCAGCTTAGCGGGTGAAACCATTAAAGAGACCCAGTACTTC
TRBD1	TRBV6-6	TRBJ2-1	medium-sized	13	CASSYDREYEQFF	TGTGCCAGCAGCTATGACAGGGAGTATGAGCAGTTCTTC
TRBD2	TRBV15	TRBJ2-1	many	16	CATSSFTSGGYNEQFF	TGTGCCACCAGCAGTTTTACTAGCGGGGGATACAATGAGCAGTTCTTC
TRBD1	TRBV11-2	TRBJ2-2	many	15	CASSLGQGATGELFF	TGTGCCAGCAGCTTGGGACAGGGGGCGACCGGGGAGCTGTTTTTT
.	TRBV7-2	TRBJ2-2	many	13	CASSLVTFGELFF	TGTGCCAGCAGCTTAGTCACCTTCGGGGAGCTGTTTTTT
TRBD2	TRBV27	TRBJ2-3	many	14	CASRGLGGTDTQYF	TGTGCCAGCAGAGGACTAGGCGGCACAGATACGCAGTATTTT
.	TRBV27	TRBJ2-7	many	13	CASSGGGMREQYF	TGTGCCAGCAGTGGTGGGGGCATGAGGGAGCAGTACTTC
TRBD2	TRBV19	TRBJ2-1	many	15	CASSIDLGGSNEQFF	TGTGCCAGTAGTATAGATCTGGGGGGGTCCAATGAGCAGTTCTTC
TRBD1	TRBV3-1	TRBJ2-2	many	15	CASSTTQGRTGELFF	TGTGCCAGCAGCACAACACAGGGGCGCACCGGGGAGCTGTTTTTT
TRBD1	TRBV10-3	TRBJ2-7	many	15	CAISELGQAPYEQYF	TGTGCCATCAGTGAGTTAGGACAGGCACCCTACGAGCAGTACTTC
.	TRBV20-1	TRBJ1-6	many	15	CSATTPRGKDSPLHF	TGCAGTGCTACAACGCCCAGGGGAAAAGATTCACCCCTCCACTTT
.	TRBV21-1	TRBJ2-1	many	15	CASSSPGRRINEQFF	TGTGCCAGCAGCAGTCCAGGGCGAAGGATCAATGAGCAGTTCTTC
.	TRBV20-1	TRBJ1-3	many	10	CSAAGNTIYF	TGCAGTGCTGCTGGAAACACCATATATTTT
TRBD1	TRBV10-3	TRBJ2-2	many	15	CAISPGQTNTGELFF	TGTGCCATCAGCCCGGGACAGACGAACACCGGGGAGCTGTTTTTT
.	TRBV7-9	TRBJ2-3	many	14	CASSLSRHTDTQYF	TGTGCCAGCAGCTTAAGCAGGCACACGGATACGCAGTATTTT
.	TRBV18	TRBJ2-4	.	15	CASSLGQLAKNIQYF	TGTGCCAGCTCATTAGGACAGTTAGCCAAAAACATTCAGTACTTC
.	TRBV20-1	TRBJ2-3	many	12	CSARDFPIGQYF	TGCAGTGCTAGAGATTTTCCGATTGGGCAGTATTTT
TRBD2	TRBV7-2	TRBJ2-7	many	14	CASSRPGLVYEQYF	TGTGCCAGCAGCCGACCGGGACTAGTGTACGAGCAGTACTTC
TRBD2	TRBV11-1	TRBJ2-3	once	17	CASSPKRTSGTADTQYF	TGTGCCAGCAGCCCGAAAAGGACTAGCGGGACCGCAGATACGCAGTATTTT
.	TRBV18	TRBJ1-1	.	13	CASSPSANTEAFF	TGTGCCAGCTCACCATCTGCGAACACTGAAGCTTTCTTT
.	TRBV28	TRBJ2-1	many	13	CASSPRDLDEQFF	TGTGCCAGCAGTCCCCGGGACCTGGATGAGCAGTTCTTC
.	TRBV19	TRBJ2-7	.	14	CASSMPDTRYEQYF	TGTGCCAGTAGTATGCCGGATACCAGGTACGAGCAGTACTTC
.	TRBV10-3	TRBJ1-5	many	13	CAISDGGNQPQHF	TGTGCCATCAGTGATGGGGGAAATCAGCCCCAGCATTTT
TRBD2	TRBV6-8	TRBJ2-1	few	17	CASSTGYSGGAKNEQFF	TGTGCCAGCAGTACTGGTTATAGCGGGGGGGCTAAGAATGAGCAGTTCTTC
.	TRBV18	TRBJ1-4	many	12	CASSPPEEKLFF	TGTGCCAGCTCACCTCCCGAGGAAAAACTGTTTTTT
.	TRBV5-8	TRBJ2-5	.	11	CASSLVETQYF	TGTGCCAGCAGCTTGGTAGAGACCCAGTACTTC
TRBD1	TRBV5-1	TRBJ2-2	many	17	CASSLLMTGGNTGELFF	TGCGCCAGCAGCTTGCTTATGACAGGGGGTAACACCGGGGAGCTGTTTTTT
.	TRBV9	TRBJ1-4	many	15	CASSVDPATNEKLFF	TGTGCCAGCAGCGTAGATCCAGCAACTAATGAAAAACTGTTTTTT
TRBD1	TRBV28	TRBJ1-6	.	14	CASSLTGANSPLHF	TGTGCCAGCAGTTTGACAGGGGCGAATTCACCCCTCCACTTT
.	TRBV6-5	TRBJ2-7	many	16	CASSYSWQKSAYEQYF	TGTGCCAGCAGTTACTCCTGGCAGAAGTCCGCCTACGAGCAGTACTTC
.	TRBV5-1	TRBJ1-1	many	15	CASSGEGHTNTEAFF	TGCGCCAGCAGCGGAGAGGGCCATACCAACACTGAAGCTTTCTTT
.	TRBV24-1	TRBJ2-1	few	14	CATTPGSHSNEQFF	TGTGCCACCACCCCAGGGTCCCATTCAAATGAGCAGTTCTTC
.	TRBV4-1	TRBJ2-7	many	16	CASSQRKVADLYEQYF	TGCGCCAGCAGCCAGCGAAAAGTTGCGGACCTTTACGAGCAGTACTTC